Included here is one TCR beta chain sequence, with context. The antigen remains undetermined. The data were obtained in a study of cytomegalovirus exposure and HLA in healthy donors. Across the whole study: In a previous analysis, approximately 110 million unique TCR beta sequences were found from about 179 million T cells.

This CDR3 has 13 residues. V gave up 8 bases and J gave up 10 bases, with 17 bases separating them. Germline lookup yields CDR1 SGHVS and CDR2 FNYEAQ. Primers included in the PCR were 60 Vbeta and 13 Jbeta primers. Profiled with immunoSEQ multiplex PCR; TCRdb holds only in-frame clones, not every one. The table records about 170,000 clones, approximately 81% of them present only once. Study-level points and caveats: Across donors, sequencing depth was assumed by presence/absence analyses to be roughly uniform. Reported performance of the classifier showed diagnosis of cytomegalovirus status with high specificity and sensitivity.

V and J are TRBV7-6 and TRBJ1-4; D perhaps matches TRBD1 (5 bases). The sequenced sample was PBMCs. This TCR was recovered from a boy between 2 and 15 years old in good health and CMV-seronegative. The DNA of the CDR3 is TGTGCCAGCGGACCCTCGGGGGTCGGAAAACTGTTTTTT. Translated, it gives CASGPSGVGKLFF. Full variable domain (remainder filled in from reference TRBV7-6 and TRBJ1-4): GAGVSQSPRYKVTKRGQDVALRCDPISGHVSLYWYRQALGQGPEFLTYFNYEAQQDKSGLPNDRFSAERPEGSISTLTIQRTEQRDSAMYRCASGPSGVGKLFFGSGTQLSVL.